What follows are 9 T cell receptor beta chains derived from one specimen sequenced in a study of identical twins. Via MiXCR, TCRdb re-called the 5' RACE reads, giving one row per CDR3 protein. Here the sample spans 250,000 or so distinct CDR3 sequences, about 7.5% being singletons. This sample also appeared in a second study, on yellow fever vaccine responses in identical twins.

Sequencing was performed on CD8+ T cells sorted from blood. These receptors all stem from a woman aged 18 to 35 in good health.

This chain joins TRBV12-3 or TRBV12-4 and TRBJ2-5; 8 bases match TRBD2. TRBJ2-1 matches the DNA end more closely, so the J call is doubtful. The CDR3 runs 16 residues. This CDR3 is CASSPGVAGGLETQFF. Here the CDR3 DNA reads TGTGCCAGCAGTCCGGGCGTGGCGGGAGGTTTAGAGACCCAGTTCTTC.

This clonotype was counted only a few times. The chain recombines TRBV11-1 with TRBJ1-6, with 7 bases that match TRBD1. V was clipped by 3 bases and J by 9 bases; unmatched bases: 17. Germline CDR1 SGHAT, CDR2 FQDESV (reference sequence). The CDR3 contains 18 residues. In DNA form, the CDR3 reads TGTGCCAGCAGCTTTAATGGGGCGACAGGGTCGGATCTTTCACCCCTCCACTTT. It specifies CASSFNGATGSDLSPLHF.

This clonotype came up many times. The chain joins TRBV20-1 to TRBJ2-7; D ambiguous. V lost 1 base to trimming and J lost 3 bases, with 13 bases between them. Germline CDR1 DFQATT, CDR2 SNEGSKA (reference sequence). This CDR3 comprises 14 residues. The CDR3 reads CSARALEEIYEQYF. CDR3 sequence (DNA): TGCAGTGCTAGAGCGTTAGAGGAAATCTACGAGCAGTACTTC.

The chain joins TRBV6-6 to TRBJ1-2; no firm D call. This CDR3 region has 11 residues. Trimming pared 7 bases from V and 8 bases from J, leaving 11 bases between. Germline-derived CDR1 and CDR2 are MNHNY and SVGAGI (reference sequence). Here the CDR3 DNA reads TGTGCCAGCACCACGGGTAGGGGCTACACCTTC. The encoded protein is CASTTGRGYTF.

Ten or more counts support this clonotype. The chain couples TRBV27 to TRBJ1-6; unclear D gene. Trimming left V 3 bases short and J 10 bases short, with 13 bases between. Germline V gene sequence: CDR1 MNHEY, CDR2 SMNVEV (reference sequence). This CDR3 region has 14 residues. The CDR3 protein is CASSFKAVRSPLHF. CDR3 nucleotide sequence: TGTGCCAGCAGTTTTAAGGCAGTACGATCACCCCTCCACTTT.

CDR3 protein: CASSRAGGTSYNEQFF. Written as DNA, the CDR3 is TGTGCCAGCAGCCGAGCGGGGGGGACCTCCTACAATGAGCAGTTCTTC. The chain employs TRBV7-8 and TRBJ2-1; TRBD2 matches 10 bases. The germline CDR1 and CDR2 sequences are SGHVS and FQNEAQ. The length of the CDR3 is 16 residues. The V segment lost 5 bases and the J segment 0 bases; nucleotides outside the gene matches: 4.

This clonotype came up a few times. The rearrangement joins TRBV7-9 to TRBJ2-3, with TRBD1 matching 7 bases. From germline, CDR1 is SEHNR and CDR2 FQNEAQ (reference sequence). The CDR3 runs to 17 residues. The junction had 12 bases not matched to a gene; V was cut back by 4 bases and J by 2 bases. CDR3 loop: CASSWQPGQRNTDTQYF. The CDR3 nucleotides are TGTGCCAGCAGCTGGCAACCGGGACAGAGAAACACAGATACGCAGTATTTT.

The table lists this clonotype with a few counts. The chain combines TRBV12-3 or TRBV12-4 with TRBJ2-7, with D perhaps matching TRBD2 (6 bases). V dropped 2 bases and J dropped 0 bases, with 8 bases sitting between them. This CDR3 spans 14 amino acids. The CDR3 coding sequence is TGTGCCAGCAGTTTATGGGGGGACTCCTACGAGCAGTACTTC. It translates to CASSLWGDSYEQYF.

This clonotype was counted only a few times. V usage is TRBV5-5 and J usage is TRBJ2-1; 12 nucleotides align to TRBD1. After removal of 2 bases from V and 5 bases from J, the junction contained 8 bases not matched to a gene. CDR3 length: 17 residues. Germline CDR1 reads SGHKS; CDR2 reads YYEKEE (reference sequence). The CDR3 protein is CASSFNRDRGPNNEQFF. As DNA, the CDR3 is TGTGCCAGCAGCTTTAACCGGGACAGGGGGCCGAACAATGAGCAGTTCTTC.